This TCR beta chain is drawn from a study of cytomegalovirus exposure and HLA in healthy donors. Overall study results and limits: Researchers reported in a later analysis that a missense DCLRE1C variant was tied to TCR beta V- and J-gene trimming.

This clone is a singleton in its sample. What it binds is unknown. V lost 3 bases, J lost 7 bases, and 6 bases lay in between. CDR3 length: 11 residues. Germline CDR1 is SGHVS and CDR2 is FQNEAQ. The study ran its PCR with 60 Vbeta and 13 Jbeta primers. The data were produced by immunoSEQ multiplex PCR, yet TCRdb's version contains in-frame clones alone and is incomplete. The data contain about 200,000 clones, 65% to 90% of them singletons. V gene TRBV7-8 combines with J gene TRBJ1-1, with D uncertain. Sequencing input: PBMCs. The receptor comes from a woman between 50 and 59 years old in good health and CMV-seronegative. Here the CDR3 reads CASSLTCEAFF. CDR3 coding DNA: TGTGCCAGCAGCTTGACATGTGAAGCTTTCTTT.